A single sample gave rise to the 3 T cell receptor beta chains below, sequenced in a study of T cells after posttransplantation cyclophosphamide. Assay used: immunoSEQ multiplex PCR; TCRdb lists only in-frame clones, some missing. The table records under 15,000 clones without singletons, the ten largest covering about 24%. Treatment was busulfan-fludarabine conditioning, a marrow graft, and cyclophosphamide on days +3 and +4. This material consisted of PBMCs, taken after allogeneic stem cell transplant with posttransplant cyclophosphamide. Receptors originate from a female patient in her 40s who received an allogeneic stem cell transplant from an unrelated donor, was CMV-positive, and had acute GVHD only. The graft donor may account for some of the T cells.

The chain is built from TRBV4-3 and TRBJ1-3, with 8 bases that match TRBD1. J lost 0 bases, V lost 0 bases, and 7 bases had no gene match. In germline, CDR1 is LGHNA, CDR2 YSLEER. The CDR3 is 18 amino acids. The CDR3 nucleotides read TGCGCCAGCAGCCAAGACCCGGGACAGGCCAACTCTGGAAACACCATATATTTT. Its translation: CASSQDPGQANSGNTIYF.

Ten or more counts support this clone. The rearrangement uses TRBV11-2 and TRBJ2-7, with D possibly being TRBD1 (6 bases). V lost 5 bases, J lost 5 bases, and 13 bases lay in between. This CDR3 comprises 13 residues. Germline values: CDR1 SGHAT, CDR2 FQNNGV. The CDR3 sequence is CASSDQGFHEQYV. CDR3 DNA sequence: TGTGCCAGCAGCGACCAGGGGTTTCACGAGCAGTACGTC.

This clone was seen ten or more times. This chain links TRBV29-1 with TRBJ2-1; D gene unclear. The CDR3 is 12 amino acids. Trimming stripped 2 bases from V and 2 bases from J, with 4 bases between. Germline CDR1 SQVTM, CDR2 ANQGSEA. The CDR3, as DNA: TGCAGCGTTGAACAGGCCTACAATGAGCAGTTCTTC. Translated: CSVEQAYNEQFF.